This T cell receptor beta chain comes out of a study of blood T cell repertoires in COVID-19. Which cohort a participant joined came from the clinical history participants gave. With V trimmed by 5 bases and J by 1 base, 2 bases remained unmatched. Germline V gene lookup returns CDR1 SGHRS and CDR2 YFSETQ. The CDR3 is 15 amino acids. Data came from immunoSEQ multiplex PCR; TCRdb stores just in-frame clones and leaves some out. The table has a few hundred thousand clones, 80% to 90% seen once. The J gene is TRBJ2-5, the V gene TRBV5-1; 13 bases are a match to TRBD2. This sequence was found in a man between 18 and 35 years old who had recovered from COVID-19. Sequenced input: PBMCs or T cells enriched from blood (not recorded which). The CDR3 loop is CASRRTSGSQETQYF. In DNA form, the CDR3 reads TGCGCCAGCAGACGGACTAGCGGGAGCCAAGAGACCCAGTACTTC.